This T cell receptor (beta chain) derives from a study of T cells in Graves' hyperthyroidism and ophthalmopathy. The study, taken as a whole, reports: Researchers found most expanded thyroid clonotypes above 0.001 in blood as well. Model output signaled ophthalmopathy a median around 6.9 months ahead of onset.

The diagnoses drew upon clinical symptoms, serum thyroxine and TRAb, thyroid ultrasound and orbital computed tomography. There were TCR beta CDR3 regions amplified from RNA transcripts. The TCR CDR3 first-round RT-PCR relied on the HTBI primer set. Via MiXCR, TCRdb re-called the multiplex PCR reads, giving one row per CDR3 protein. The table includes 650,000 to 700,000 distinct CDR3 sequences, around 16% detected once. Turning to this clonotype: Its antigen remains unidentified.

With 7 bases removed from V and 7 bases from J, the gap between germline ends came to 16 bases. Germline V gene sequence: CDR1 GTSNPN, CDR2 SVGIG (reference sequence). This CDR3 region has 12 residues. The V call is TRBV30, the J call TRBJ1-1; D remains unclear. Material: blood. The TCR was taken from a man aged 45-65 years with Graves' hyperthyroidism. The CDR3 protein is CASSGGFGEAFF. As DNA, the CDR3 is TGTGCCTCCTCCGGCGGTTTTGGTGAAGCTTTCTTT.